The clone carrying this TCR beta chain came up many times. Its antigen remains unknown. This entry comes from a study of early T cells in non-severe SARS-CoV-2 infection. On the study more broadly: Bulk RNA from unsorted whole blood was sequenced; chains were unpaired.

Trimming at V came to 6 bases and at J to 4 bases, leaving 13 bases not matched to a gene. Germline CDR1 and CDR2: DFQATT and SNEGSKA (reference sequence). There are 15 residues in the CDR3. The study's findings and limits: VDJdb-based matching was biased toward anti-spike CD8 responses and missed private and CD4 specificities.

Individual cDNA molecules received unique molecular identifiers. TCRdb used MiXCR to reprocess the 5' RACE reads, holding one entry per CDR3 protein. The data show approximately 65,000 distinct CDR3 sequences, roughly 10% seen once. This clonotype originated in an adult who was a healthcare worker with PCR-confirmed SARS-CoV-2 infection or an uninfected control (not recorded which). This rearrangement joins TRBV20-1 to TRBJ1-2; 8 bases are a match to TRBD1. The sequenced sample consisted of whole blood. The CDR3 DNA sequence: TGCAGTGCCAAAAACCTCGGACAGGGCAGCTATGGCTACACCTTC. Translating gives CSAKNLGQGSYGYTF.